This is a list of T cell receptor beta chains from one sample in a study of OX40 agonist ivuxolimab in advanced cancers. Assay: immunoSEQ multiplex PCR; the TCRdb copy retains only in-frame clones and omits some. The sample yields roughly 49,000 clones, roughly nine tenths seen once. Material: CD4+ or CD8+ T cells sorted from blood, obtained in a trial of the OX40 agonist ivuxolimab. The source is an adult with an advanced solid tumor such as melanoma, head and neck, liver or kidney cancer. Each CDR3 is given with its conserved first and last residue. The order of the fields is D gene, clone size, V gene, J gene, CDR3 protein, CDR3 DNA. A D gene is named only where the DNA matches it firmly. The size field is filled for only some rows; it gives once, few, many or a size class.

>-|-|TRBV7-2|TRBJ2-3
CASSPSNFLDTQYF
TGTGCCAGCAGCCCCTCTAACTTCCTAGATACGCAGTATTTT
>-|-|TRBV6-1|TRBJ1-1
CASSVTGTNTEAFF
TGTGCCAGCAGTGTGACAGGAACGAACACTGAAGCTTTCTTT
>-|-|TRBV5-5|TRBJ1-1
CASSLVAFWNTEAFF
TGTGCCAGCAGCTTGGTGGCGTTTTGGAACACTGAAGCTTTCTTT
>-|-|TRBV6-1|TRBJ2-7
CASSDQGVSSYEQYF
TGTGCCAGCAGTGACCAAGGCGTTAGCTCCTACGAGCAGTACTTC
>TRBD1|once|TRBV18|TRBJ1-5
CASSPGQVNQPQHF
TGTGCCAGCTCCCCCGGACAGGTGAATCAGCCCCAGCATTTT
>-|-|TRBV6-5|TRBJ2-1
CASSSSTPHEQFF
TGTGCCAGCAGTTCCTCAACCCCCCATGAGCAGTTCTTC
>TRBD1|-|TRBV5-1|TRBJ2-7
CASSLGDSTYEQYF
TGCGCCAGCAGCTTGGGGGACAGTACCTACGAGCAGTACTTC
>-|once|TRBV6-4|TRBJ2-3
CASSDTSTDTQYF
TGTGCCAGCAGTGACACTTCCACAGATACGCAGTATTTT
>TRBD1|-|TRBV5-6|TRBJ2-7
CASSTPATGVYEQYF
TGTGCCAGCAGCACACCCGCGACAGGGGTTTACGAGCAGTACTTC
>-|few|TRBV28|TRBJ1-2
CASNVPDQRSGYTF
TGTGCCAGCAACGTACCGGATCAACGGAGTGGCTACACCTTC
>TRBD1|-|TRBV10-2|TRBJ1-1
CASSEGTVNTEAFF
TGCGCCAGCAGTGAAGGGACAGTGAACACTGAAGCTTTCTTT
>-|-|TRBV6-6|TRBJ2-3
CASSLKGQSTDTQYF
TGTGCCAGCAGTCTGAAAGGGCAGTCCACAGATACGCAGTATTTT
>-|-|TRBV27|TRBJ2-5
CASSMGPGVETQYF
TGTGCCAGCAGCATGGGTCCGGGGGTAGAGACCCAGTACTTC
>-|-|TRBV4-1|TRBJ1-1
CASSQGLVQGVTEAFF
TGCGCCAGCAGCCAAGGGTTGGTACAGGGTGTCACTGAAGCTTTCTTT
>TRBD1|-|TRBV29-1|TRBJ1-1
CSFPGGNTEAFF
TGCAGCTTTCCAGGGGGTAACACTGAAGCTTTCTTT
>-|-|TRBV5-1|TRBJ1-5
CASSLGGQSNQPQHF
TGCGCCAGCAGCTTGGGGGGGCAGTCCAATCAGCCCCAGCATTTT
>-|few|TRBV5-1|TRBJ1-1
CASSLGGNTEAFF
TGCGCCAGCAGCTTGGGAGGCAACACTGAAGCTTTCTTT
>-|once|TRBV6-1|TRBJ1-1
CASSETVMNTEAFF
TGTGCCAGCAGTGAGACGGTAATGAACACTGAAGCTTTCTTT
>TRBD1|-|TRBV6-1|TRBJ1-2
CASSEREGALNGYTF
TGTGCCAGCAGTGAAAGGGAGGGGGCGCTCAATGGCTACACCTTC
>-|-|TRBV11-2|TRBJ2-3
CASSLDSTDTQYF
TGTGCCAGCAGCTTAGATAGCACAGATACGCAGTATTTT
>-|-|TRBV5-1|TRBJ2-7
CASSSGGRYEQYF
TGCGCCAGCAGCTCCGGGGGTAGGTACGAGCAGTACTTC
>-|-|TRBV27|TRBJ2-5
CASSQRDLQETQYF
TGTGCCAGCAGTCAACGGGACTTACAAGAGACCCAGTACTTC
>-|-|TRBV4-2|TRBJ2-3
CASRSESTDTQYF
TGTGCCAGCAGGTCGGAGAGCACAGATACGCAGTATTTT
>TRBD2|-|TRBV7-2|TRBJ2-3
CASRKGTSGGMGTDTQYF
TGTGCCAGCAGGAAGGGGACTAGCGGGGGGATGGGTACAGATACGCAGTATTTT
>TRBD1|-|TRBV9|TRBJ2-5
CASSVGTVQETQYF
TGTGCCAGCAGCGTCGGGACAGTGCAAGAGACCCAGTACTTC
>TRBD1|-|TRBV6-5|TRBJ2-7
CASSYYRGRLYEQYF
TGTGCCAGCAGTTATTACAGGGGGCGGCTGTACGAGCAGTACTTC
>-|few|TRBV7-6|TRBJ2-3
CASSLVNSDTQYF
TGTGCCAGCAGCTTAGTAAATTCAGATACGCAGTATTTT
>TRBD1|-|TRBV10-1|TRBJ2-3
CASSRTGPTDTQYF
TGCGCCAGCAGCAGGACAGGGCCCACAGATACGCAGTATTTT
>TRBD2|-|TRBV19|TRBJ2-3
CASSASGGADTQYF
TGTGCCAGTAGTGCTAGCGGGGGGGCAGATACGCAGTATTTT
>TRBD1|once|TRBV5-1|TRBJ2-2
CASSDRGQTGELFF
TGCGCCAGCAGCGACAGGGGGCAGACCGGGGAGCTGTTTTTT
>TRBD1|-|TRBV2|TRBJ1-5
CASRPTGQGTGQPQHF
TGTGCCAGCAGACCGACCGGACAGGGGACCGGTCAGCCCCAGCATTTT
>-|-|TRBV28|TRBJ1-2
CASRPGGNYGYTF
TGTGCCAGCCGTCCTGGGGGGAACTATGGCTACACCTTC
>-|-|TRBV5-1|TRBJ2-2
CASSLVGNTGELFF
TGCGCCAGCAGCTTGGTTGGGAACACCGGGGAGCTGTTTTTT
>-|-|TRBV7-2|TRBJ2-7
CASSPEIGPYEQYF
TGTGCCAGCAGCCCTGAGATAGGCCCCTACGAGCAGTACTTC
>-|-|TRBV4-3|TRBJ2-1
CASSQDFSRGYNEQFF
TGCGCCAGCAGCCAAGACTTTAGCAGGGGCTACAATGAGCAGTTCTTC
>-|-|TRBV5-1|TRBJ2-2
CASSLRSSTGELFF
TGCGCCAGCAGCCTTCGGAGTTCCACCGGGGAGCTGTTTTTT
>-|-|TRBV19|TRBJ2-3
CASSIPRITDTQYF
TGTGCCAGTAGTATACCCCGAATTACAGATACGCAGTATTTT
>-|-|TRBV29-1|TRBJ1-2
CSAMGDLGGYGYTF
TGCAGCGCGATGGGGGACCTTGGCGGCTATGGCTACACCTTC
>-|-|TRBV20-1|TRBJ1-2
CSARQNYGYTF
TGCAGTGCTAGACAGAACTATGGCTACACCTTC
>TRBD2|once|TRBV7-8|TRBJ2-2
CASSLPRGRGPNTGELFF
TGTGCCAGCAGCCTGCCCCGCGGGAGAGGACCGAACACCGGGGAGCTGTTTTTT
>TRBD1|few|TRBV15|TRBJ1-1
CATNPGGSGTEAFF
TGTGCCACCAATCCAGGGGGATCGGGCACTGAAGCTTTCTTT